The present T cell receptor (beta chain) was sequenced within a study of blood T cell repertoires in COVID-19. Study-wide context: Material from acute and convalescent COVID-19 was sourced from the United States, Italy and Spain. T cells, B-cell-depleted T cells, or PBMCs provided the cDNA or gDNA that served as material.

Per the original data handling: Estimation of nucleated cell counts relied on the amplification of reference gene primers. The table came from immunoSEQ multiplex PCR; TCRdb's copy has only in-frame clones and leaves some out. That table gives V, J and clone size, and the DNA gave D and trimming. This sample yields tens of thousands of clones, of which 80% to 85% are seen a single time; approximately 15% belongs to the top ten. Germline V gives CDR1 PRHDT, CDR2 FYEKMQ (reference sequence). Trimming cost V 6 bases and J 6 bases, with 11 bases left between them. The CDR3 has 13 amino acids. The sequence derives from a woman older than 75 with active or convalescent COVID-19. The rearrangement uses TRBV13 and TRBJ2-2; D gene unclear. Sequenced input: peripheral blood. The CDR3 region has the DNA TGTGCCAGCAGTTACCCTGGGCCCGGGGAGCTGTTTTTT. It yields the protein CASSYPGPGELFF.